A single TCR beta chain is shown here with its context. The library targeted TCRbeta and was prepared with unique molecular identifiers. One entry per CDR3 protein results from TCRdb running MiXCR on the PCR reads. Among some 550,000 distinct CDR3 sequences listed, around 17% were seen once. V gave up 5 bases and J gave up 4 bases; unmatched junction bases: 8. Germline CDR1 is SGHTA and CDR2 is FQGNSA. The CDR3 runs to 15 residues. The entry originates in a study of T-cell reconstitution after alpha-beta-depleted transplantation in children. Specimen: PBMCs from the stem cell graft donor, collected from the stem cell graft. The TCR was taken from a human donor who donated a stem cell graft to a child with acute lymphoblastic leukemia. The chain is built from TRBV7-2 and TRBJ2-3, with 8 bases aligning to TRBD2. CDR3 loop: CASSRSGSGPDTQYF. The DNA of the CDR3 is TGTGCCAGCAGCCGGAGCGGGAGTGGTCCAGATACGCAGTATTTT.